The T cell receptor beta chain under discussion was sequenced for a study of glioma-infiltrating T cells after dendritic cell vaccination. Whole-study findings and limits: Higher pretreatment TIL content predicted longer progression-free time and survival.

The ends were cut back, 8 bases at V and 2 bases at J, with 13 bases in the middle. The CDR3 consists of 13 residues. The germline V gene has CDR1 GTSNPN and CDR2 SVGIG (reference sequence). Amplification used 60 V beta primers and 13 J beta primers. Here immunoSEQ multiplex PCR was the method, and the copy in TCRdb shows in-frame clones only, minus some. The sample records over 80,000 clones, roughly 89% being singletons. About this clone itself: Its antigen remains unidentified.

The clonotype was recovered from a human donor with glioblastoma. V usage is TRBV30 and J usage is TRBJ2-1; D call uncertain. The specimen comprised blood, sampled before dendritic cell vaccination. The CDR3 is CARDKSPYNEQFF. In nucleotides, the CDR3 is TGTGCCAGAGACAAGAGCCCCTACAATGAGCAGTTCTTC.